The 22 T cell receptor beta chains given below trace back to one sample, sequenced in a study of T cell responses to AZD1222 COVID-19 vaccine. Measured with immunoSEQ multiplex PCR; TCRdb has only the in-frame clones, and not every one. The sample lists 85,000 to 130,000 clones, under 90% occurring once. The sample in question was peripheral blood, obtained on day 0 of AZD1222 vaccination. These receptors came from an adult in good health.

The V gene is TRBV15, the J gene TRBJ1-2; D is unresolved. The germline V and J ends were trimmed by 2 bases and 3 bases, with 16 bases remaining between them. This CDR3 comprises 16 residues. Germline V lookup: CDR1 LNHNV, CDR2 YYDKDF (reference sequence). The CDR3 DNA follows: TGTGCCACCAGCAGACGATCGTGGCACTCGGACTATGGCTACACCTTC. This codes for CATSRRSWHSDYGYTF. Full variable domain (outside the CDR3, taken from reference TRBV15 and TRBJ1-2): DAMVIQNPRYQVTQFGKPVTLSCSQTLNHNVMYWYQQKSSQAPKLLFHYYDKDFNNEADTPDNFQSRRPNTSFCFLDIRSPGLGDTAMYLCATSRRSWHSDYGYTFGSGTRLTVV.

The gene calls are TRBV15 and TRBJ1-4; the D is unclear. The CDR3 sequence is 12 residues long. CDR1 is LNHNV and CDR2 is YYDKDF in the germline V gene (reference sequence). V was cut by 4 bases and J by 8 bases, with 8 bases left in between. The CDR3 DNA follows: TGTGCCACCAGCAAACGATCGGAAAAACTGTTTTTT. Its protein product is CATSKRSEKLFF. Complete variable domain (other parts from reference TRBV15 and TRBJ1-4): DAMVIQNPRYQVTQFGKPVTLSCSQTLNHNVMYWYQQKSSQAPKLLFHYYDKDFNNEADTPDNFQSRRPNTSFCFLDIRSPGLGDTAMYLCATSKRSEKLFFGSGTQLSVL.

This chain joins TRBV5-6 and TRBJ2-7, with 11 bases identical to TRBD2. The V gene end was trimmed by 2 bases and the J gene end by 4 bases; junction bases not matched to a gene: 5. CDR1 and CDR2 from the germline V gene are SGHDT and YYEEEE. This CDR3 is built from 15 residues. CDR3 DNA: TGTGCCAGCAGCTTTACTAGCGGGAGTACGTACGAGCAGTACTTC. The encoded protein is CASSFTSGSTYEQYF.

This clone was picked up a small number of times. The chain uses TRBV25-1 and TRBJ1-1; D is ambiguous. The V gene lost 3 bases and the J gene lost 3 bases, with 8 bases spanning the gap. This CDR3 has 13 amino acids. Looked up from germline, CDR1 is MGHDK and CDR2 is SYGVNS. The CDR3 spells CASSDMSDTEAFF. In DNA, the CDR3 is TGTGCCAGCAGTGATATGAGTGACACTGAAGCTTTCTTT.

CDR3 sequence: CASSTPSVGEAFF. The CDR3 bases are TGTGCCAGTAGTACACCCAGCGTAGGGGAAGCTTTCTTT. The chain is built from TRBV19 and TRBJ1-1; the D is unclear. Between the trimmed V and J ends, which lost 4 bases and 8 bases, there was a span of 14 bases. CDR3 length equals 13 residues. Germline loops: CDR1 LNHDA, CDR2 SQIVND (reference sequence). The entire variable domain, with the rest obtained from reference TRBV19 and TRBJ1-1, is as follows: DGGITQSPKYLFRKEGQNVTLSCEQNLNHDAMYWYRQDPGQGLRLIYYSQIVNDFQKGDIAEGYSVSREKKESFPLTVTSAQKNPTAFYLCASSTPSVGEAFFGQGTRLTVV.

The CDR3 DNA reads as TGTGCCATCAGTGAGGCTAACAGGGGTGAGCAGTTCTTC. Amino acids: CAISEANRGEQFF. J is TRBJ2-1 and V is TRBV10-3; 7 nucleotides line up with TRBD1. This CDR3 contains 13 residues. J was trimmed by 9 bases and V by 2 bases; bases with no gene match: 4. Per the germline V gene, CDR1 is ENHRY and CDR2 is SYGVKD.

The genes are TRBV27 and TRBJ2-1, with TRBD2 as a possible D gene (6 bases). Trimming shortened V by 5 bases and J by 9 bases, and 11 bases separated the two germline ends. CDR3 length: 12 amino acids. Per germline, CDR1 MNHEY and CDR2 SMNVEV (reference sequence). Written as DNA, the CDR3 is TGTGCCAGCAGTGACGTGCGGGGTGAGCAGTTCTTC. Its translation: CASSDVRGEQFF.

V gene TRBV4-3 combines with J gene TRBJ1-2, with 7 bases that match TRBD1. The CDR3 sequence is 16 residues long. Per the germline V gene, CDR1 is LGHNA and CDR2 is YSLEER. Losses at the gene ends were 2 bases for V and 6 bases for J; bases not matched to a gene: 12. Here the CDR3 reads CASSQLTGTAIHGYTF. The CDR3 DNA reads TGCGCCAGCAGCCAACTAACCGGGACAGCGATTCATGGCTACACCTTC.

This chain connects TRBV6-2 or TRBV6-3 to TRBJ1-2; 7 nucleotides line up with TRBD1. The CDR3 length is 15 residues. The V gene's germline CDR1 is MNHEY and CDR2 SVGEGT. With 0 bases clipped from V and 7 bases from J, the junction kept 8 bases outside the gene matches. The CDR3 reads CASSYSIKGASGYTF. The CDR3 DNA reads as TGTGCCAGCAGTTACTCGATAAAGGGGGCTTCTGGCTACACCTTC.

This rearrangement joins TRBV4-3 to TRBJ2-3; 8 nucleotides align to TRBD2. Germline assignment: CDR1 LGHNA and CDR2 YSLEER. V shed 4 bases, J shed 4 bases, and the junction held 19 bases outside the gene matches. The CDR3 sequence is 19 residues long. The CDR3 DNA reads as TGCGCCAGCAGCCTCGGCGGGTTCAGGACTAGCTCTTCGGCAGATACGCAGTATTTT. This sequence encodes CASSLGGFRTSSSADTQYF.

The chain has TRBV19 and TRBJ2-2; 16 bases are shared with TRBD2. The CDR3 is 20 amino acids. Germline V gives CDR1 LNHDA, CDR2 SQIVND (reference sequence). The J segment lost 4 bases and the V segment lost 5 bases, leaving 13 bases of the junction unmatched. Here the CDR3 DNA reads TGTGCCAGTAGTTTTCTCCCCGGGACTAGCGGGAGGGCGGGCACCGGGGAGCTGTTTTTT. Protein: CASSFLPGTSGRAGTGELFF.

V usage is TRBV28 and J usage is TRBJ2-5; a weak D match, TRBD2 (7 bases). The germline gives CDR1 MDHEN, CDR2 SYDVKM. The V and J ends lost 4 bases and 7 bases respectively, with 22 bases between them. This CDR3 comprises 16 residues. The CDR3 protein is CASSWGGAPRKGTQYF. CDR3 in DNA: TGTGCCAGCAGTTGGGGGGGGGCCCCCCGGAAAGGGACCCAGTACTTC.

This chain links TRBV11-1 with TRBJ1-1; 10 positions agree with TRBD1. Germline V gene sequence: CDR1 SGHAT, CDR2 FQDESV (reference sequence). CDR3 size: 13 residues. The V segment lost 5 bases and the J segment 3 bases; nucleotides outside the gene matches: 0. The CDR3 sequence is CASSGTGDTEAFF. The CDR3 region has the DNA TGTGCCAGCAGCGGGACAGGGGACACTGAAGCTTTCTTT.

The chain combines TRBV5-3 with TRBJ1-2; D call uncertain. TRBV5-3 is assigned to the ORF class and has an uncertain function. Trimming shortened V by 4 bases and J by 8 bases, and 18 bases separated the two germline ends. The CDR3 sequence is 14 residues long. The CDR3 loop reads CARSLPPGFDGYTF. The CDR3 DNA reads as TGTGCCAGAAGCCTCCCCCCGGGTTTTGACGGCTACACCTTC.

The chain has TRBV7-9 and TRBJ1-3; a weak D match, TRBD1 (6 bases). With 1 base removed from V and 3 bases from J, the gap between germline ends came to 13 bases. CDR3 length: 16 residues. Germline V CDR1 and CDR2: SEHNR, FQNEAQ (reference sequence). The CDR3 sequence is CASSLVQGGIGNTIYF. Written as DNA, the CDR3 is TGTGCCAGCAGCTTAGTACAGGGCGGCATTGGAAACACCATATATTTT.

The V gene is TRBV5-1, the J gene TRBJ2-7; D is unclear. The CDR3 loop spans 12 amino acids. In germline, CDR1 is SGHRS, CDR2 YFSETQ. V lost 5 bases, J lost 0 bases, and 6 bases lay in between. CDR3 loop: CASRISSYEQYF. CDR3 bases: TGCGCCAGCAGGATTAGCTCCTACGAGCAGTACTTC. Full variable domain (missing parts from reference TRBV5-1 and TRBJ2-7): KAGVTQTPRYLIKTRGQQVTLSCSPISGHRSVSWYQQTPGQGLQFLFEYFSETQRNKGNFPGRFSGRQFSNSRSEMNVSTLELGDSALYLCASRISSYEQYFGPGTRLTVT.

The chain uses TRBV27 and TRBJ2-7; D possibly matches TRBD1 or TRBD2 (5 bases each). Between the trimmed V and J ends, which lost 2 bases and 5 bases, there was a span of 16 bases. The CDR3 is 15 residues long. CDR1 and CDR2 (germline): MNHEY, SMNVEV (reference sequence). CDR3 sequence reads: CASSLHNEGYDEQYF. In DNA form, the CDR3 reads TGTGCCAGCAGTTTACACAACGAGGGGTACGACGAGCAGTACTTC.

This rearrangement joins TRBV5-4 to TRBJ1-5, with D perhaps matching TRBD1 (6 bases). Trimming removed 2 bases at V and 6 bases at J, with 15 bases between. Germline CDR1 SGHNT, CDR2 YYREEE (reference sequence). The CDR3 totals 15 residues. CDR3 residues: CASSFAQGRVQPQHF. The DNA for the CDR3 is TGTGCCAGCAGCTTTGCGCAGGGGCGTGTTCAGCCCCAGCATTTT.

V gene TRBV28 combines with J gene TRBJ1-2; 9 bases align to TRBD1. Germline CDR1 MDHEN, CDR2 SYDVKM. This CDR3 contains 13 residues. V was pared by 6 bases and J by 4 bases, with 3 bases of the junction left unmatched. The CDR3 spells CASSPGQGYGYTF. The CDR3 DNA sequence: TGTGCCAGCAGCCCGGGACAGGGCTATGGCTACACCTTC.

A single count supports this clone. In nucleotides, the CDR3 is TGTGCCAGCAGCTTAACTCAGACTAGCTTTAACAATGAGCAGTTCTTC. This encodes CASSLTQTSFNNEQFF. The chain combines TRBV7-3 with TRBJ2-1; 7 bases align to TRBD2. V lost 0 bases to trimming and J lost 5 bases; unmatched junction nucleotides: 7. Germline values: CDR1 SGHTA, CDR2 FQGTGA. This CDR3 comprises 16 residues. Looking up the rest from reference TRBV7-3 and TRBJ2-1 gives the full variable domain: GAGVSQTPSNKVTEKGKYVELRCDPISGHTALYWYRQSLGQGPEFLIYFQGTGAADDSGLPNDRFFAVRPEGSVSTLKIQRTERGDSAVYLCASSLTQTSFNNEQFFGPGTRLTVL.

This rearrangement joins TRBV30 to TRBJ2-1, with TRBD1 as a possible D gene (6 bases). Germline values: CDR1 GTSNPN, CDR2 SVGIG (reference sequence). CDR3 length: 19 amino acids. V was trimmed by 3 bases and J by 10 bases, leaving 34 bases between them. The DNA of the CDR3 is TGTGCCTGGAGCCACTCCGTAAACCCGCTGCGACGGGACACTTCAGAGCAGTTCTTC. Encoded protein: CAWSHSVNPLRRDTSEQFF.

V and J are TRBV3-1 (or the pseudogene TRBV3-2) and TRBJ2-1; TRBD2 matches 7 bases. Trimming at V came to 4 bases and at J to 1 base, leaving 1 base not matched to a gene. Germline CDR1 and CDR2: LGHDT and YNNKEL (reference sequence). This CDR3 is built from 14 residues. Here the CDR3 reads CASSPAGSYNEQFF. CDR3 bases: TGTGCCAGCAGCCCAGCGGGATCCTACAATGAGCAGTTCTTC.